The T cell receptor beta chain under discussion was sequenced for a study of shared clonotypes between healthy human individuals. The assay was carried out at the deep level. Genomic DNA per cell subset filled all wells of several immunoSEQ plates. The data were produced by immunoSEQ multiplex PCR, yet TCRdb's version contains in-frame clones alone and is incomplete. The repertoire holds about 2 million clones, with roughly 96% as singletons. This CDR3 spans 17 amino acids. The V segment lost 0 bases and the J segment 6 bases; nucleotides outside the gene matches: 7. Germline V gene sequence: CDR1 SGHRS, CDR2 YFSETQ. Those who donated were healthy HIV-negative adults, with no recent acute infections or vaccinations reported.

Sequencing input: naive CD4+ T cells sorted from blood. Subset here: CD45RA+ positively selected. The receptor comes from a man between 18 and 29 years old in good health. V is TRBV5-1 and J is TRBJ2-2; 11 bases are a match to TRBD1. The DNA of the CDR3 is TGCGCCAGCAGCTTGGCTCCCCCGGGACAGGGGGCCGGGGAGCTGTTTTTT. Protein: CASSLAPPGQGAGELFF. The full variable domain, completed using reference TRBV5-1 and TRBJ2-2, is KAGVTQTPRYLIKTRGQQVTLSCSPISGHRSVSWYQQTPGQGLQFLFEYFSETQRNKGNFPGRFSGRQFSNSRSEMNVSTLELGDSALYLCASSLAPPGQGAGELFFGEGSRLTVL.